The rows below give T cell receptor beta chains drawn from one sample of a study of spatial heterogeneity in lung cancer. TCRdb processed the 5' RACE reads anew with MiXCR; each CDR3 protein has one entry. The data hold 6,200 or so distinct CDR3 sequences, with roughly 18% observed a single time. This sample comprised normal lung tissue next to the tumor, obtained at surgery. The receptors here all came from a male donor with early-stage non-small cell lung cancer. Each CDR3 is given with its conserved first and last residue. The order of the fields is CDR3 DNA, CDR3 protein, D gene, J gene, V gene, clone size. A D gene is named only where the DNA matches it firmly. Size is stated for part of the rows, as once, few or many counts, or as a class when the clone is expanded.

CDR3 DNA: TGTGCCTGGAGTGTAACGAACCAGCCCCAGCATTTT
CDR3 protein: CAWSVTNQPQHF
D gene: .
J gene: TRBJ1-5
V gene: TRBV30
clone size: few

CDR3 DNA: TGTGCCAGCAAAGGGACAGATACGCAGTATTTT
CDR3 protein: CASKGTDTQYF
D gene: .
J gene: TRBJ2-3
V gene: TRBV28
clone size: few

CDR3 DNA: TGTGCCAGCAGTCCCTCGAGCGGGCCCTCCTACGAGCAGTACTTC
CDR3 protein: CASSPSSGPSYEQYF
D gene: .
J gene: TRBJ2-7
V gene: TRBV12-3/TRBV12-4
clone size: .

CDR3 DNA: TGTGCCAGCAGACAGGTCAACAATCAGCCCCAGCATTTT
CDR3 protein: CASRQVNNQPQHF
D gene: .
J gene: TRBJ1-5
V gene: TRBV6-1
clone size: large

CDR3 DNA: TGTGCCAGCAGTTACTCCGACCCGGGTGAGCAGTTCTTC
CDR3 protein: CASSYSDPGEQFF
D gene: .
J gene: TRBJ2-1
V gene: TRBV6-2/TRBV6-3
clone size: .

CDR3 DNA: TGTGCCAGCAGTGGGGACAGTAACTATGGCTACACCTTC
CDR3 protein: CASSGDSNYGYTF
D gene: TRBD1
J gene: TRBJ1-2
V gene: TRBV2
clone size: .

CDR3 DNA: TGTGCCAGCAGTTTATCCACGAGCGGGGCCTCCTACAATGAGCAGTTCTTC
CDR3 protein: CASSLSTSGASYNEQFF
D gene: TRBD2
J gene: TRBJ2-1
V gene: TRBV28
clone size: large

CDR3 DNA: TGTGCCAGCAGCCGACTAGCGGGAGTAGGTGAGCAGTTCTTC
CDR3 protein: CASSRLAGVGEQFF
D gene: TRBD2
J gene: TRBJ2-1
V gene: TRBV6-5
clone size: many

CDR3 DNA: TGCGCCAGCAGCTTGGTGTTCGGGAGACCCGGGGAGCTGTTTTTT
CDR3 protein: CASSLVFGRPGELFF
D gene: .
J gene: TRBJ2-2
V gene: TRBV5-1
clone size: many

CDR3 DNA: TGTGCCAGCAGCCAGCTTGGGCGAGTAGAAGAGACCCAGTACTTC
CDR3 protein: CASSQLGRVEETQYF
D gene: .
J gene: TRBJ2-5
V gene: TRBV11-2
clone size: medium-sized

CDR3 DNA: TGTGCTAGTGGTTGGGCTAGCGGGGGAGTTAGCACCGGGGAGCTGTCTTTT
CDR3 protein: CASGWASGGVSTGELSF
D gene: TRBD2
J gene: TRBJ2-2
V gene: TRBV12-5
clone size: .

CDR3 DNA: TGTGCCAGCAGCTTCCGGTTGGGGGACGTGCGCGAGCAGTACTTC
CDR3 protein: CASSFRLGDVREQYF
D gene: .
J gene: TRBJ2-7
V gene: TRBV27
clone size: medium-sized

CDR3 DNA: TGTGCCAGCAGCCCTGGGACAGGGAAAGAGACCCAGTACTTC
CDR3 protein: CASSPGTGKETQYF
D gene: TRBD1
J gene: TRBJ2-5
V gene: TRBV7-2
clone size: few